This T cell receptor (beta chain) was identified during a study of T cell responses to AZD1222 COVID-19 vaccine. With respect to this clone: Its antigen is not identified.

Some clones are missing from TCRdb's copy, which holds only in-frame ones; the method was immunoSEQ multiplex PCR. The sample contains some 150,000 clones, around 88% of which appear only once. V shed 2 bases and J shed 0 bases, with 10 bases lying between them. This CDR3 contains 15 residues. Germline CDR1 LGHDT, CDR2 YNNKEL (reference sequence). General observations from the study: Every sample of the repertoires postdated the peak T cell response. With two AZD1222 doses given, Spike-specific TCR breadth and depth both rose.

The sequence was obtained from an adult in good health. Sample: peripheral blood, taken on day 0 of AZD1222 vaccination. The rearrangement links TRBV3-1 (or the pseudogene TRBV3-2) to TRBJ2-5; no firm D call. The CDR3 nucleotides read TGTGCCAGCAGCCAAAGCCTAGGAAACCAAGAGACCCAGTACTTC. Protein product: CASSQSLGNQETQYF.